This entry lists 6 T cell receptor beta chains sequenced from one sample in a study of shared clonotypes between healthy human individuals. Clones were sequenced by immunoSEQ multiplex PCR, and TCRdb holds only the in-frame ones, with some missing. Of over 1.4 million clones in the sample, about 96% were seen once. The sample consisted of naive CD4+ T cells sorted from blood. Subset of the sample: CD45RA+ positively selected. The receptors stem from a man aged 30 to 39 in good health.

The V call is TRBV27, the J call TRBJ1-2; possibly TRBD1 for D (5 bases). CDR3 size: 15 residues. The germline V gene has CDR1 MNHEY and CDR2 SMNVEV (reference sequence). V gave up 1 base and J gave up 11 bases, with 20 bases separating them. CDR3: CASSLFAAGTAGYTF. CDR3 nucleotide sequence: TGTGCCAGCAGTTTATTTGCGGCGGGGACGGCCGGGTACACCTTC.

V and J are TRBV7-9 and TRBJ2-7; no clear D gene. This CDR3 is 16 amino acids long. The germline V gene has CDR1 SEHNR and CDR2 FQNEAQ (reference sequence). Between the trimmed V and J ends, which lost 5 bases and 2 bases, there was a span of 19 bases. The CDR3 spells CASSPRSGVFPYEQYF. DNA for the CDR3: TGTGCCAGCAGCCCTAGGAGTGGCGTATTCCCCTACGAGCAGTACTTC.

V gene TRBV30 combines with J gene TRBJ2-2; D remains ambiguous. CDR1 and CDR2 (germline): GTSNPN, SVGIG (reference sequence). There are 14 residues in the CDR3. Trimming took off 0 bases at V and 4 bases at J, with 9 bases between the two ends. The CDR3 sequence is CAWSVRGSTGELFF. In DNA, the CDR3 is TGTGCCTGGAGTGTACGTGGTTCCACCGGGGAGCTGTTTTTT.

J is TRBJ2-6 and V is TRBV13; D unclear. V dropped 5 bases and J dropped 2 bases, with 16 bases sitting between them. The germline V gene encodes CDR1 PRHDT and CDR2 FYEKMQ (reference sequence). The CDR3 is 17 residues long. The DNA for the CDR3 is TGTGCCAGCAGCCCGATGGACCCTTCGCCTGGGGCCAACGTCCTGACTTTC. Encoded protein: CASSPMDPSPGANVLTF.

This chain links TRBV28 with TRBJ2-7; D is possibly TRBD1 or TRBD2 (5 bases each). Per germline, CDR1 MDHEN and CDR2 SYDVKM. V was clipped by 6 bases and J by 3 bases, with 15 bases between them. The CDR3 runs 14 residues. CDR3 protein: CASSPGTESYEQYF. The DNA for the CDR3 is TGTGCCAGCAGCCCCGGGACGGAAAGCTACGAGCAGTACTTC. Full variable domain (outside the CDR3, taken from reference TRBV28 and TRBJ2-7): DVKVTQSSRYLVKRTGEKVFLECVQDMDHENMFWYRQDPGLGLRLIYFSYDVKMKEKGDIPEGYSVSREKKERFSLILESASTNQTSMYLCASSPGTESYEQYFGPGTRLTVT.

The CDR3 spells CASSQVMPGGGNTIYF. CDR3 bases: TGCGCCAGCAGCCAAGTGATGCCCGGTGGTGGAAACACCATATATTTT. This rearrangement joins TRBV4-3 to TRBJ1-3; no clear D gene. CDR3 length: 16 residues. Per germline, CDR1 LGHNA and CDR2 YSLEER. Trimming took 1 base from V and 3 from J, leaving 13 bases between them.